Below, 23 T cell receptor beta chains from the same sample are listed, as sequenced in a study of metastatic and nonmetastatic thyroid tumors. TCRdb re-called the PCR reads with MiXCR. In the table there are about 20,000 clones, around 11% of which are singletons. No patient received treatment before thyroid surgery. The material sequenced was blood. Receptor source: a female donor with papillary thyroid cancer or a benign thyroid nodule (not recorded which). Some clones in this sample may be carry-over from other donors' samples.

This clone was found a few times. The CDR3 DNA follows: TGTGCCAGCAGTTTATCCTCCGGGACACGCGACTACACCTTC. The encoded protein is CASSLSSGTRDYTF. The rearrangement uses TRBV27 and TRBJ1-2; possible D gene TRBD1, 6 bases. The germline V and J ends were trimmed by 0 bases and 10 bases, with 15 bases remaining between them. The CDR3 runs 14 residues. The germline V gene has CDR1 MNHEY and CDR2 SMNVEV (reference sequence).

In its sample, this clone ranks as medium-sized. The chain uses TRBV6-2 or TRBV6-3 and TRBJ2-7; D may be TRBD2 (5 bases). This CDR3 is 13 amino acids long. Germline lookup yields CDR1 MNHEY and CDR2 SVGEGT. Trimming left V 7 bases short and J 3 bases short, with 13 bases between. CDR3 nucleotides: TGTGCCAGCATGGATGGACTGGTCTACGAGCAGTACTTC. It translates to CASMDGLVYEQYF.

This clone came up many times. The chain is built from TRBV7-9 and TRBJ1-4; the D is unclear. Trimming pared 4 bases from V and 0 bases from J, leaving 6 bases between. The CDR3 has 14 amino acids. The germline gives CDR1 SEHNR, CDR2 FQNEAQ (reference sequence). The CDR3 protein is CASSSGPTNEKLFF. CDR3 DNA sequence: TGTGCCAGCAGCTCCGGGCCAACTAATGAAAAACTGTTTTTT.

This clone appeared many times. V gene TRBV5-1 combines with J gene TRBJ2-5; a weak D match, TRBD1 (7 bases). CDR3 length equals 14 residues. Looked up from germline, CDR1 is SGHRS and CDR2 is YFSETQ. The V and J ends lost 6 bases and 0 bases respectively, with 12 bases between them. CDR3 residues: CASKPGGNQETQYF. The CDR3, as DNA: TGCGCCAGCAAACCAGGGGGGAACCAAGAGACCCAGTACTTC.

This clone was observed many times. The chain carries TRBV12-3 or TRBV12-4 and TRBJ1-1; 7 nucleotides line up with TRBD1. This CDR3 spans 13 amino acids. The junction had 4 bases not matched to a gene; V was cut back by 8 bases and J by 1 base. DNA of the CDR3: TGTGCCAGCCGGGACAGTGAGAACACTGAAGCTTTCTTT. It codes for CASRDSENTEAFF.

The rearrangement uses TRBV9 and TRBJ1-3, with D hard to call. Between the trimmed V and J ends, which lost 0 bases and 0 bases, there was a span of 10 bases. CDR3 length: 16 amino acids. Germline values: CDR1 SGDLS, CDR2 YYNGEE. This CDR3 is CASSVDGFSSGNTIYF. CDR3 nucleotides: TGTGCCAGCAGCGTAGACGGCTTTAGCTCTGGAAACACCATATATTTT.

Many counts were recorded for this clone. The rearrangement links TRBV2 to TRBJ1-1; unclear D gene. From germline, CDR1 is SNHLY and CDR2 FYNNEI. This CDR3 has 13 amino acids. Trimming stripped 6 bases from V and 0 bases from J, with 8 bases between. The CDR3 nucleotides are TGTGCCAGCAGGGCAGGCGTGAACACTGAAGCTTTCTTT. Its translation is CASRAGVNTEAFF.

This clone has ten or more counts. The identical CDR3 is also encoded by other nucleotide sequences in the sample. This chain joins TRBV9 and TRBJ2-1; D ambiguous. Deletions cut 0 bases from V and 1 base from J, with 5 bases between. The CDR3 loop spans 14 amino acids. In germline, CDR1 is SGDLS, CDR2 YYNGEE. This CDR3 is CASSVESSYNEQFF. CDR3 nucleotide sequence: TGTGCCAGCAGCGTAGAGAGTTCCTACAATGAGCAGTTCTTC.

The chain employs TRBV28 and TRBJ1-6, with a possible D match to TRBD1 (5 bases). The V and J ends lost 3 bases and 5 bases respectively, with 11 bases between them. The germline CDR1 and CDR2 sequences are MDHEN and SYDVKM. This CDR3 spans 15 amino acids. This CDR3 is CASSFVLRDNSPLHF. The CDR3 nucleotides are TGTGCCAGCAGTTTTGTCCTCAGGGATAATTCACCCCTCCACTTT.

The chain has TRBV6-1 and TRBJ1-3; D is undetermined. The V gene lost 3 bases and the J gene lost 0 bases, with 12 bases spanning the gap. CDR1 is MNHNS and CDR2 is SASEGT in the germline V gene. The CDR3 spans 16 residues. DNA of the CDR3: TGTGCCAGCAGTGACGGTGCAGATCCCTCTGGAAACACCATATATTTT. Translating gives CASSDGADPSGNTIYF.

This clone was found a few times. The rearrangement uses TRBV6-2 or TRBV6-3 and TRBJ2-1, with 15 bases identical to TRBD2. The CDR3 has 17 residues. Germline V gene lookup returns CDR1 MNHEY and CDR2 SVGEGT. J gave up 5 bases and V 6 bases, and 8 bases lay outside the gene matches. The CDR3 coding sequence is TGTGCCAGCAGGCCGGGACTAGCGGGAGGTTTTGACAATGAGCAGTTCTTC. This translates into CASRPGLAGGFDNEQFF.

In its sample, this clone was seen a few times. A much larger clone lies one base from this, so it may be a read error. The chain has TRBV4-1 and TRBJ2-1, with D tentatively TRBD1 (5 bases). CDR3 length: 14 amino acids. CDR1 MGHRA and CDR2 YSYEKL come from the germline V gene. As DNA, the CDR3 is TGCGCCAGCAGCCATCCGCCAACCAGGGATGAGCAGTCCTTC. Amino acid sequence: CASSHPPTRDEQSF.

This clone was observed at least ten times. The chain couples TRBV12-3 or TRBV12-4 to TRBJ2-1, with 10 bases matching TRBD2. This CDR3 spans 16 amino acids. The V gene end was trimmed by 4 bases and the J gene end by 6 bases; junction bases not matched to a gene: 9. The CDR3 sequence is CASSSVSGRGANEQFF. The CDR3, as DNA: TGTGCCAGCAGTTCCGTAAGCGGGAGGGGGGCCAATGAGCAGTTCTTC.

V is TRBV2 and J is TRBJ2-5; D is possibly TRBD2 (6 bases). CDR1 is SNHLY and CDR2 is FYNNEI in the germline V gene. This CDR3 spans 14 amino acids. CDR3 in DNA: TGTGCTAGTAAAATCGGGAGTGGGCAAGAGACCCAGTACTTC. Residues: CASKIGSGQETQYF.

Many counts were recorded for this clone. V and J are TRBV7-9 and TRBJ2-5; D might be TRBD2 (6 bases). CDR3 length: 16 residues. The ends were cut back, 0 bases at V and 2 bases at J, with 13 bases in the middle. Germline CDR1 reads SEHNR; CDR2 reads FQNEAQ (reference sequence). The chain's CDR3 is CASSLAGYSGQETQYF. CDR3 DNA sequence: TGTGCCAGCAGCTTAGCGGGATATAGCGGACAAGAGACCCAGTACTTC.

By share, this clone counts as medium-sized. The CDR3 nucleotides read TGTGCCAGTAGCGGGACCGGACTTGGCGAGCAGTACTTC. Translating it yields CASSGTGLGEQYF. The rearrangement joins TRBV19 to TRBJ2-7; TRBD1 or TRBD2 may be the D gene (5 bases each). V lost 6 bases and J lost 6, with 15 bases in between. The CDR3 has 13 amino acids. Germline assignment: CDR1 LNHDA and CDR2 SQIVND (reference sequence).

This clone was detected many times. This chain joins TRBV29-1 and TRBJ1-1, with D possibly matching TRBD1 (5 bases). V lost 7 bases, J lost 6 bases, and 18 bases lay in between. The V gene's germline CDR1 is SQVTM and CDR2 ANQGSEA. This CDR3 has 13 amino acids. The CDR3 is CSGRWGGTSEAFF. DNA for the CDR3: TGCAGCGGCCGTTGGGGGGGAACGTCTGAAGCTTTCTTT.

This sequence joins TRBV6-2 or TRBV6-3 and TRBJ1-1, with D unresolved. Germline V gene sequence: CDR1 MNHEY, CDR2 SVGEGT. This CDR3 is 11 amino acids long. V lost 7 bases, J lost 1 base, and 4 bases lay in between. The CDR3 loop is CASTTNTEAFF. In nucleotides, the CDR3 is TGTGCCAGCACCACGAACACTGAAGCTTTCTTT.

There are many counts of this clone. The chain has TRBV28 and TRBJ2-5; 12 nucleotides align to TRBD2. The CDR3 covers 16 residues. V dropped 5 bases and J dropped 1; count of bases not matched to a gene: 5. In germline, CDR1 is MDHEN, CDR2 SYDVKM. This chain's CDR3 is CASSRTSGRSQETQYF. CDR3 sequence (DNA): TGTGCCAGCAGTCGAACTAGCGGGAGGTCCCAAGAGACCCAGTACTTC.

This clone was found many times. The chain recombines TRBV19 with TRBJ2-7; 8 bases are shared with TRBD1. This CDR3 spans 15 amino acids. Germline V gene sequence: CDR1 LNHDA, CDR2 SQIVND (reference sequence). V lost 4 bases to trimming and J lost 4 bases; unmatched junction nucleotides: 9. CDR3 loop: CASSTGQGGGYEQYF. In nucleotides, the CDR3 is TGTGCCAGTAGTACCGGACAGGGAGGAGGATACGAGCAGTACTTC.

By its share, this clone is medium-sized. V usage is TRBV7-2 and J usage is TRBJ2-3; no clear D gene. Germline V CDR1 and CDR2: SGHTA, FQGNSA. This CDR3 has 13 residues. Trimming removed 5 bases at V and 2 bases at J, with 8 bases between. The CDR3 region is CASSDSATDTQYF. The CDR3 region has the DNA TGTGCCAGCAGCGATTCTGCCACAGATACGCAGTATTTT.

As to this clone: At one end the junction does not follow the germline gene, possibly because of a read error. The rearrangement links TRBV6-1 to TRBJ1-6; D is undetermined. CDR1 and CDR2 (germline): MNHNS, SASEGT. The CDR3 is 13 amino acids. The CDR3 protein is CSSLTWDNSPLHF. The CDR3 DNA reads TGTTCCAGCCTGACATGGGATAATTCACCCCTCCACTTT.

In this sample, this clone turned up a few times. The chain links TRBV6-5 to TRBJ2-1; 11 bases fit TRBD2. This CDR3 contains 16 residues. CDR1 and CDR2 from the germline V gene are MNHEY and SVGAGI. Trimming cost V 0 bases and J 5 bases; bases outside gene matches: 3. The CDR3 is CASSYSLAGVNNEQFF. DNA for the CDR3: TGTGCCAGCAGTTACTCACTAGCGGGAGTAAACAATGAGCAGTTCTTC.